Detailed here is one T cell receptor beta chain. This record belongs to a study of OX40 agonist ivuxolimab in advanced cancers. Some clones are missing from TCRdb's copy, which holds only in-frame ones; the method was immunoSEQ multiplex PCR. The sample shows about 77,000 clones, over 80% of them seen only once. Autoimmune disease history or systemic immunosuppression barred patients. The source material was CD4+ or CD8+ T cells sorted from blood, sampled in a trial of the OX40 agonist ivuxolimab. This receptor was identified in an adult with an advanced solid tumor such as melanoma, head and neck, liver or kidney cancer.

The CDR3 nucleotides are TGTGCCAGCAGATCGGGACAGGGCTATGGCTACACCTTC. Amino acid sequence: CASRSGQGYGYTF. This chain connects TRBV5-6 to TRBJ1-2; the match to TRBD1 covers 9 bases. The CDR3 has 13 amino acids. Germline V gives CDR1 SGHDT, CDR2 YYEEEE. Trimming cost V 5 bases and J 4 bases; bases outside gene matches: 3.